The 30 T cell receptor beta chains below come from one sample, sequenced in a study of shared clonotypes between healthy human individuals. Using immunoSEQ multiplex PCR, the repertoire was profiled, and TCRdb retains in-frame clones only, with some absent. The sample yields fewer than 550,000 clones, about 75% seen once. The sample consisted of PBMCs. The receptors shown here come from a woman aged 40 to 55 in good health. Some clones in this sample may be carry-over from other donors' samples.

V usage is TRBV5-6 and J usage is TRBJ1-6; D is unclear. Germline-derived CDR1 and CDR2 are SGHDT and YYEEEE. Trimming shortened V by 5 bases and J by 8 bases, and 8 bases separated the two germline ends. CDR3 length: 12 amino acids. CDR3 coding DNA: TGTGCCAGCAGTACCGAAGATTCACCCCTCCACTTT. It is translated as CASSTEDSPLHF.

The DNA of the CDR3 is TGCGCCAGCAGTCGAACCGAACGGGAGACCCAGTACTTC. This gives the protein CASSRTERETQYF. The chain couples TRBV5-1 to TRBJ2-5; D is unresolved. CDR1 is SGHRS, CDR2 YFSETQ, per germline. This CDR3 region has 13 residues. Trimming left V 5 bases short and J 5 bases short, with 13 bases between.

The chain recombines TRBV30 with TRBJ1-5, with 7 bases lining up with TRBD1. This CDR3 has 15 residues. V was clipped by 1 base and J by 5 bases; unmatched bases: 8. The germline CDR1 and CDR2 sequences are GTSNPN and SVGIG (reference sequence). CDR3: CAWSDRGRGDQPQHF. In nucleotides, the CDR3 is TGTGCCTGGAGTGACAGGGGAAGGGGGGATCAGCCCCAGCATTTT.

The chain carries TRBV18 and TRBJ2-5; D gene unclear. With the DNA end fitting TRBJ2-7 better, the J assignment may be wrong. This CDR3 region has 13 residues. The germline gives CDR1 KGHSH, CDR2 LQKENI. The DNA of the CDR3 is TGTGCCAGCTCACCAGGGCCTTCCTACGAGCAGTACTTC. This encodes CASSPGPSYEQYF.

This clone has only a few counts. A much larger clone differs from this one at a single base, so this may be a read error. The gene calls are TRBV11-2 and TRBJ2-3; D is unresolved. The CDR3 is 12 amino acids. Trimming shortened V by 3 bases and J by 0 bases, and 1 base separated the two germline ends. Per germline, CDR1 SGHAT and CDR2 FQNNGV. The CDR3 nucleotides are TGTGCCAGCAGCTTCAGCACAGATACGCAGTATTTT. It translates to CASSFSTDTQYF.

In this sample, this clone turned up once. The CDR3 coding sequence is TGTGCCAGCAGCTTGGGGCAGGAGAATTCACCCCTCCACTTT. Translated, it gives CASSLGQENSPLHF. The chain couples TRBV5-8 to TRBJ1-6; D is unresolved. This CDR3 is 14 amino acids long. The V and J ends lost 0 bases and 7 bases respectively, with 8 bases between them. The V gene's germline CDR1 is SGHTS and CDR2 YDEGEE.

This clone came up many times. The same CDR3 also results from other DNA sequences found in this sample. The chain uses TRBV2 and TRBJ2-3; 9 nucleotides match TRBD2. The CDR3 is made up of 17 amino acids. Germline CDR1 reads SNHLY; CDR2 reads FYNNEI. Trimming took 2 bases from V and 5 from J; bases not matched to a gene: 11. This CDR3 is CASSERGSGSSEDTQYF. The CDR3 region has the DNA TGTGCCAGCAGTGAACGGGGTAGCGGGAGCTCGGAAGATACGCAGTATTTT.

This clone was picked up one time. The genes are TRBV5-1 and TRBJ1-4; D remains unclear. This CDR3 spans 16 amino acids. CDR1 and CDR2 from the germline V gene are SGHRS and YFSETQ. V was cut by 2 bases and J by 8 bases, with 19 bases left in between. The CDR3 nucleotides are TGCGCCAGCAGCTTATCCCGCGTCGGGGAGGGAGAAAAACTGTTTTTT. Translation gives CASSLSRVGEGEKLFF.

About this clone itself: A far larger clone lies a single base away; this is likely a read error. J is TRBJ1-5 and V is TRBV6-6; D call uncertain. CDR1 and CDR2 (germline): MNHNY, SVGAGI (reference sequence). The CDR3 is 11 amino acids. CDR3 loop: CTSSSEQPQHF. CDR3 bases: TGTACCAGCAGTTCGGAGCAGCCCCAGCATTTT.

The V call is TRBV2, the J call TRBJ2-1, with D tentatively TRBD2 (6 bases). The germline V gene has CDR1 SNHLY and CDR2 FYNNEI. The V end was cut by 7 bases, the J end by 5 bases, with 12 bases between. The CDR3 is made up of 13 amino acids. The chain's CDR3 is CASMGLAHNEQFF. The CDR3 coding sequence is TGTGCCAGCATGGGCCTAGCGCACAATGAGCAGTTCTTC.

About this clone: The same CDR3 can be traced to other DNA sequences in this sample. This chain joins TRBV5-6 and TRBJ2-3, with a weak D call TRBD1 (5 bases). V was shortened by 0 bases and J by 0 bases, with 5 bases between the two germline ends. This CDR3 is built from 14 residues. Looked up from germline, CDR1 is SGHDT and CDR2 is YYEEEE. CDR3 nucleotide sequence: TGTGCCAGCAGCTTGGGGACAAGCACAGATACGCAGTATTTT. This sequence encodes CASSLGTSTDTQYF.

This chain links TRBV14 with TRBJ1-1, with 7 bases lining up with TRBD1. The germline V gene encodes CDR1 SGHDN and CDR2 FVKESK. The CDR3 totals 17 residues. Unmatched junction bases numbered 10, after V lost 3 bases and J lost 0 bases. DNA of the CDR3: TGTGCCAGCAGCCATATGGGACAGATTTTCATGAACACTGAAGCTTTCTTT. As protein: CASSHMGQIFMNTEAFF.

The chain is built from TRBV10-2 and TRBJ2-1; 12 bases fit TRBD2. Germline V CDR1 and CDR2: WSHSY, SAAADI. V shed 8 bases, J shed 8 bases, and the junction held 7 bases outside the gene matches. The CDR3 runs 14 residues. This chain's CDR3 is CASGLAGGYDEQFF. CDR3 sequence (DNA): TGCGCCAGCGGCCTAGCGGGAGGGTACGATGAGCAGTTCTTC.

This clone was observed many times. The chain combines TRBV11-2 with TRBJ1-2; 8 bases match TRBD1. The CDR3 is 15 residues long. The V segment lost 3 bases and the J segment 8 bases; nucleotides outside the gene matches: 11. CDR1 SGHAT and CDR2 FQNNGV come from the germline V gene. The chain's CDR3 is CASSLIGQGPGGYTF. In DNA form, the CDR3 reads TGTGCCAGCAGCTTGATCGGACAGGGACCGGGGGGCTACACCTTC.

This clone showed up just a few times. This may be a read error, as it is one base from a much larger clone. Other DNA sequences in the same sample also yield this CDR3. The chain is built from TRBV7-3 and TRBJ1-1; D is undetermined. The CDR3 totals 13 residues. Germline-derived CDR1 and CDR2 are SGHTA and FQGTGA. V was pared by 0 bases and J by 1 base, with 3 bases between. CDR3 in amino acids: CASSLTGNTEAFF. As DNA, the CDR3 is TGTGCCAGCAGCTTAACAGGGAACACTGAAGCTTTCTTT.

The CDR3 coding sequence is TGTGCCAGCAGCCAAGCCCAGGGCTACGAGACCCAGTACTTC. It is translated as CASSQAQGYETQYF. The chain has TRBV14 and TRBJ2-5; maybe TRBD1 (5 bases). Germline CDR1 is SGHDN and CDR2 is FVKESK. The CDR3 extends over 14 amino acids. V was pared by 1 base and J by 5 bases, with 11 bases between.

The chain carries TRBV27 and TRBJ2-7; D gene unclear. This CDR3 is 14 amino acids long. V was cut by 3 bases and J by 5 bases, with 14 bases left in between. CDR1 and CDR2 from the germline V gene are MNHEY and SMNVEV (reference sequence). The CDR3: CASSFWTRTHEQYF. CDR3 DNA sequence: TGTGCCAGCAGTTTCTGGACCCGGACCCACGAGCAGTACTTC.

The chain combines TRBV4-3 with TRBJ2-7; D unclear. Trimming removed 4 bases from V and 5 bases from J, with 12 bases in between. CDR3 length: 13 amino acids. CDR1 LGHNA and CDR2 YSLEER come from the germline V gene. In nucleotides, the CDR3 is TGCGCCAGCAGCCGGTCAGTGGGGAACGAGCAGTACTTC. This translates into CASSRSVGNEQYF.

The chain uses TRBV6-5 and TRBJ1-2, with 10 bases fitting TRBD1. V dropped 5 bases and J dropped 13; count of bases not matched to a gene: 10. The CDR3 has 13 amino acids. The V gene's germline CDR1 is MNHEY and CDR2 SVGAGI. CDR3 in amino acids: CASSLQTGGAPTF. The CDR3 DNA reads as TGTGCCAGCAGTCTCCAGACAGGGGGCGCGCCCACCTTC.

This sequence joins TRBV6-1 and TRBJ1-2; a weak D match, TRBD1 (6 bases). CDR3 size: 12 residues. Germline lookup yields CDR1 MNHNS and CDR2 SASEGT. V gave up 11 bases and J gave up 7 bases, with 17 bases separating them. CDR3 DNA sequence: TGTGCCTCCCTCACCGGGGGCGCTGGCTACACCTTC. This translates into CASLTGGAGYTF.

This chain uses TRBV7-9 with TRBJ2-7, with 12 bases that match TRBD2. The CDR3 runs 18 residues. Trimming at V came to 3 bases and at J to 0 bases, leaving 9 bases not matched to a gene. The germline gives CDR1 SEHNR, CDR2 FQNEAQ (reference sequence). The CDR3 sequence: CASSFPLAGGPSSYEQYF. CDR3 bases: TGTGCCAGCAGCTTCCCACTAGCGGGAGGACCGAGCTCCTACGAGCAGTACTTC.

The chain is built from TRBV28 and TRBJ1-1; the D gene is possibly TRBD1 (5 bases). V lost 6 bases and J lost 1, with 9 bases in between. CDR3 size: 13 residues. Germline V gives CDR1 MDHEN, CDR2 SYDVKM. CDR3 bases: TGTGCCAGCAGGCTGGGGGGGAACACTGAAGCTTTCTTT. Residues: CASRLGGNTEAFF.

This clone came up once. The J gene is TRBJ2-7, the V gene TRBV28; no definite D call. Germline-derived CDR1 and CDR2 are MDHEN and SYDVKM. The ends were cut back, 5 bases at V and 0 bases at J, with 8 bases in the middle. This CDR3 contains 13 residues. CDR3 protein: CASSPGSSYEQYF. The CDR3 DNA follows: TGTGCCAGCAGTCCCGGCTCCTCCTACGAGCAGTACTTC.

This clone has only one observation. The V call is TRBV10-3, the J call TRBJ2-1; 7 nucleotides align to TRBD2. V shed 10 bases, J shed 5 bases, and the junction held 8 bases outside the gene matches. This CDR3 contains 13 residues. Germline CDR1 reads ENHRY; CDR2 reads SYGVKD. The CDR3: CATLGGLDNEQFF. CDR3 sequence (DNA): TGTGCCACCCTCGGGGGGTTGGACAATGAGCAGTTCTTC.

With regard to this clone: This may arise from a read error, as a much more abundant clone is one base away. The CDR3 here is CASRDYSRNERYF. The CDR3, as DNA: TGTGCCAGCCGGGACTATTCGCGGAACGAGCGGTACTTC. The chain joins TRBV2 to TRBJ2-7; 7 nucleotides agree with TRBD2. The CDR3 has 13 residues. CDR1 SNHLY and CDR2 FYNNEI come from the germline V gene.

This clone was seen a single time. The chain joins TRBV4-1 to TRBJ2-1, with TRBD2 matching 8 bases. The CDR3 spans 16 residues. The germline CDR1 and CDR2 sequences are MGHRA and YSYEKL. With 2 bases clipped from V and 4 bases from J, the junction kept 7 bases outside the gene matches. The CDR3 reads CASSQFPGRDYNEQFF. The DNA for the CDR3 is TGCGCCAGCAGCCAATTCCCCGGGAGGGATTACAATGAGCAGTTCTTC.

The chain uses TRBV30 and TRBJ2-7; 10 nucleotides match TRBD2. J lost 3 bases, V lost 2 bases, and 4 bases had no gene match. The V gene's germline CDR1 is GTSNPN and CDR2 SVGIG (reference sequence). The CDR3 is 14 residues long. The CDR3: CAWSRLAGSYEQYF. In DNA, the CDR3 is TGTGCCTGGAGTAGACTAGCGGGCAGCTACGAGCAGTACTTC.

The genes are TRBV7-2 and TRBJ1-2; 7 bases fit TRBD1. The V gene's germline CDR1 is SGHTA and CDR2 FQGNSA. J lost 4 bases, V lost 2 bases, and 7 bases had no gene match. This CDR3 is 15 amino acids long. This CDR3 is CASSLPEGQLYGYTF. The CDR3, as DNA: TGTGCCAGCAGCTTACCGGAGGGACAGCTCTATGGCTACACCTTC.

This chain links TRBV28 with TRBJ2-2; possibly TRBD1 for D (6 bases). Trimming stripped 8 bases from V and 0 bases from J, with 16 bases between. Germline CDR1 is MDHEN and CDR2 is SYDVKM. This CDR3 region has 16 residues. This chain's CDR3 is CASYASGTPNTGELFF. Here the CDR3 DNA reads TGTGCCAGCTATGCTTCCGGGACACCGAACACCGGGGAGCTGTTTTTT.

The V and J genes are TRBV5-1 and TRBJ2-1, with 11 positions matching TRBD2. Trimming took 3 bases from V and 8 from J; bases not matched to a gene: 13. Germline values: CDR1 SGHRS, CDR2 YFSETQ. This CDR3 is built from 17 residues. CDR3 residues: CASSSTTTSGSFDEQFF. The CDR3 nucleotides read TGCGCCAGCAGCTCCACCACAACTAGCGGGAGCTTCGATGAGCAGTTCTTC.